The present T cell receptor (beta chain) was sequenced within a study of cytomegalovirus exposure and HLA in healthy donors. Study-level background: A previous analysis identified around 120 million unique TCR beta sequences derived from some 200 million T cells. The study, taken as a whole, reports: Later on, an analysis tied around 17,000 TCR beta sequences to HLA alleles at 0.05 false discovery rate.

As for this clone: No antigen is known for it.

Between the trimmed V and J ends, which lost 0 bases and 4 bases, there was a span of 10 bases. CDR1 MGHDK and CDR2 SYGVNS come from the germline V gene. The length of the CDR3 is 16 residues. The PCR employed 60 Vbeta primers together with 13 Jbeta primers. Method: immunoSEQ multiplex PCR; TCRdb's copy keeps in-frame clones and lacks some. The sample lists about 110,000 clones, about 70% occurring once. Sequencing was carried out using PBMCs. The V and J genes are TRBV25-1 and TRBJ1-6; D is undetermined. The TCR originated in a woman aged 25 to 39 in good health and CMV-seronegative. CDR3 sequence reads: CASSEYELLYNSPLHF. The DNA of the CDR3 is TGTGCCAGCAGTGAATATGAGTTATTGTATAATTCACCCCTCCACTTT.